Each of the 2 T cell receptor beta chains below was sequenced from the same sample in a study of blood T cells in healthy people across ages. Alongside a J-beta primer mix, a sample-barcoded 5' primer served in a second PCR lasting about 7 to 11 cycles. One entry per CDR3 protein, called by TCRdb with MiXCR from the 5' RACE reads. The sample includes hundreds of thousands of distinct CDR3 sequences, around 36% of them seen just once. The source material was blood. These receptor sequences come from a man younger than 30 in good health.

The V gene is TRBV10-3, the J gene TRBJ1-2; the match to TRBD1 covers 8 bases. The CDR3 is 15 residues long. Germline V lookup: CDR1 ENHRY, CDR2 SYGVKD. The ends lost 2 bases at V and 4 bases at J; junction bases unmatched: 6. CDR3 DNA: TGTGCCATCAGTGAGAGGGACAGGCTAGCCTATGGCTACACCTTC. It is translated as CAISERDRLAYGYTF.

V usage is TRBV12-3 or TRBV12-4 and J usage is TRBJ1-5; TRBD1 might be the D (6 bases). CDR3 size: 16 residues. V was clipped by 4 bases and J by 0 bases, with 13 bases between them. The CDR3 protein is CASSSSGQYSNQPQHF. CDR3 nucleotides: TGTGCCAGCAGTTCCTCAGGACAGTATAGCAATCAGCCCCAGCATTTT.